The text below deals with one T cell receptor (beta chain). This clonotype was counted a few times. The specificity of this receptor is unknown. One base away there is no much larger clone; base qualities are not given. The sample's treatment or condition label is to be understood as: live attenuated yellow fever vaccine strain. A standard Ficoll-Paque protocol was used to isolate PBMCs from peripheral blood. Dynabeads CD4 and CD8 positive selection kits were used to isolate CD4 and CD8 T-cell fractions. TriZol was used to extract RNA from bulk PBMCs, CD4 and CD8 fractions, and dextramer-positive and dextramer-negative fractions. Sequenced on an Illumina NovaSeq 6000. Synthesis of TCR cDNA relied on 5'RACE template switching, a step that introduced a universal primer site along with unique molecular identifiers. cDNA synthesis was primed from both the TCR alpha and TCR beta constant segments. Two PCR steps were used to amplify libraries, with sample barcodes and sequencing adapters being added in the second step. Sequencing of libraries was performed on Illumina HiSeq 2500 (2x100 bp) or NovaSeq (2x150 bp). As for the original processing: MIGEC was used to demultiplex reads and collapse the reads into UMI consensus sequences, and MiXCR was used for V(D)J alignment. Vaccine-responding clonotypes were identified with edgeR using replicate PBMC samples, with FDR below 0.01 and a log2 fold change above 5 up to day 15 being required. Each bulk clonotype was labeled CD4 or CD8 based on which sequenced repertoire, CD4 or CD8, contained the clonotype at higher abundance. The public reads were quality trimmed at Q25 with fastp and then assembled into clones with MiXCR by TCRdb, keeping productive beta chains. One record per CDR3 amino acid sequence lists the most common genes and DNA. The authors' filters were not applied to this entry. Present in this sample are approximately 170,000 distinct CDR3 sequences, approximately 11% of which were seen just once. 36% of the sample comes from the top ten.

The trim is 5 bases for V and 10 bases for J, with a gap of 15 bases between the germline ends. Sequences ENHRY (CDR1) and SYGVKD (CDR2) are obtained from the germline V gene. The CDR3 measures 13 amino acids from cysteine to phenylalanine. Left in the record is the CDR3 DNA by itself, 39 bases read in frame from the first base. The record originates from a study of T cells after yellow fever vaccination (dated by TCRdb to the late 2010s). Notes on the research overall: The SMART-Seq v4 Ultra Low Input RNA kit was used to prepare libraries from fractions with low cell numbers. Bulk TCR alpha and beta repertoires were sequenced longitudinally to track T-cell clones before and after primary and booster YFV17D yellow fever vaccination. Two healthy male donors, one aged 18 to 29 and one aged 30 to 40 years, were included in the cohort. Bulk PBMC replicates and cell subsets were isolated from blood drawn at multiple timepoints before and after both primary and secondary immunization. Overall study outcomes, separate from this receptor: A small fraction of clonotypes appeared in both the CD4 and CD8 compartments, likely as a result of convergent recombination. Most clones expanded after primary vaccination (96% of CD4 and approximately 86% of CD8) were re-detected after the booster, suggesting that broad memory maintenance occurred. Computational filtering was required because FACS-sorted repertoires could contain abundant contaminating clonotypes from the bulk population. Because only a couple of donors were included in the study, the extent to which the findings can be generalized is limited. The secondary T-cell response was weaker than the primary response but faster, peaking on day 5 instead of day 15.

The TCR was taken from a man aged 18 to 29 who received the YFV17D yellow fever vaccine. The rearranged segments are TRBV10-3 and TRBJ2-1, and perhaps TRBD1 as D gene, on 5 matching bases. Source: CD8+ T cells sorted from PBMCs, taken 15 days after the yellow fever booster vaccination. The CDR3 reads CAISQGTLGEQFF. The DNA sequence reads TGTGCCATCAGTCAGGGTACCCTCGGGGAGCAGTTCTTC.